A selection of T cell receptor beta chains follows, all from one sample in a study. TCRdb processed the 5' RACE reads anew with MiXCR; each CDR3 protein has one entry. The sample records nearly 55,000 distinct CDR3 sequences, almost 25% being singletons. The material sequenced was tumor-infiltrating naive CD4+ T cells sorted from the breast tumor. These receptors were obtained from a female donor with breast cancer. CDR3s include the opening cysteine and the closing phenylalanine or tryptophan. A D gene is named only where the DNA matches it firmly. Clone size is not always given. Where it is, it says once, few, many or a class for expanded clones.

J gene,clone size,V gene,D gene,CDR3 protein,CDR3 DNA
TRBJ2-7,few,TRBV11-2,.,CASSSVVGGTHEQYF,TGTGCCAGCAGCTCAGTAGTCGGCGGGACCCACGAGCAGTACTTC
TRBJ1-2,many,TRBV20-1,.,CSAPGAGIGDYGYTF,TGCAGTGCTCCAGGGGCGGGGATTGGGGACTATGGCTACACCTTC
TRBJ1-6,.,TRBV12-3/TRBV12-4,.,CASSLKGRSPLHF,TGTGCCAGCAGTTTAAAGGGAAGGTCACCCCTCCACTTT
TRBJ2-3,many,TRBV25-1,TRBD2,CASSGGLAGVSDTQYF,TGTGCCAGCAGTGGTGGCCTAGCGGGAGTATCGGATACGCAGTATTTT
TRBJ2-6,few,TRBV6-5,.,CASSYSLRGNGANVLTF,TGTGCCAGCAGTTACTCGCTTAGGGGGAATGGGGCCAACGTCCTGACTTTC
TRBJ1-5,few,TRBV6-6,.,CASSYGGHSNQPQHF,TGTGCCAGCAGTTACGGGGGTCATAGCAATCAGCCCCAGCATTTT
TRBJ2-1,many,TRBV5-1,.,CASSLEDQQFF,TGCGCCAGCAGCTTGGAGGATCAGCAGTTCTTC
TRBJ2-1,.,TRBV18,.,CASSPPVGRSNEQFF,TGTGCCAGCTCACCACCCGTTGGCAGGTCTAATGAGCAGTTCTTC
TRBJ1-1,.,TRBV11-2,TRBD1,CASREGGRDGEAFF,TGCGCCAGCAGGGAAGGGGGCCGGGACGGTGAAGCTTTCTTT
TRBJ1-5,few,TRBV12-3/TRBV12-4,.,CASIPGFGGNQPQHF,TGTGCCAGCATACCGGGATTTGGGGGCAATCAGCCCCAGCATTTT
TRBJ2-1,few,TRBV7-2,.,CASSLVMADSSEQFF,TGTGCCAGCAGCTTAGTAATGGCTGACAGCAGTGAGCAGTTCTTC
TRBJ2-3,.,TRBV7-2,.,CASSLVGARLDTRYF,TGTGCCAGCAGCTTAGTTGGGGCCAGGCTCGATACGCGGTATTTT
TRBJ1-5,many,TRBV5-1,.,CASSLEGTNNQPQHF,TGCGCCAGCAGCTTGGAGGGCACCAACAATCAGCCCCAGCATTTT
TRBJ2-7,once,TRBV2,.,CASRGEHSRGEQYF,TGTGCCAGCAGGGGGGAGCACTCCCGAGGGGAGCAGTACTTC
TRBJ2-7,.,TRBV11-3,TRBD2,CASSPSGRAGEQYF,TGTGCCAGCAGCCCTAGCGGGAGGGCCGGCGAGCAGTACTTC
TRBJ2-1,.,TRBV6-5,.,CASTETNGEQFF,TGTGCCAGCACCGAGACTAACGGTGAGCAGTTCTTC
TRBJ2-7,many,TRBV7-2,.,CASSSYMKPYEQYF,TGTGCCAGCAGCTCTTACATGAAGCCCTACGAGCAGTACTTC
TRBJ1-1,.,TRBV29-1,.,CSARQEKAFF,TGCAGCGCTAGACAGGAGAAAGCTTTCTTT
TRBJ1-1,.,TRBV7-2,.,CASSTWAAVNTEAFF,TGTGCCAGCAGCACCTGGGCGGCTGTTAACACTGAAGCTTTCTTT
TRBJ2-1,.,TRBV18,.,CASSLDSYNEQFF,TGTGCCAGCTCACTCGACTCGTACAATGAGCAGTTCTTC
TRBJ2-7,.,TRBV6-1,.,CASRRQSSYEQYF,TGTGCCAGCAGGAGACAGAGCTCCTACGAGCAGTACTTC
TRBJ2-7,.,TRBV5-1,.,CASSLAGTASYEQYF,TGCGCCAGCAGCTTGGCCGGAACAGCTTCCTACGAGCAGTACTTC
TRBJ2-7,few,TRBV10-1,.,CASSQVTPGEQYF,TGCGCCAGCAGTCAGGTCACCCCGGGGGAGCAGTACTTC
TRBJ2-2,.,TRBV7-8,.,CASSLGRALNTGELFF,TGTGCCAGCAGCTTAGGTCGGGCCCTGAACACCGGGGAGCTGTTTTTT
TRBJ2-7,.,TRBV28,TRBD1,CASTPPRQGHEQYF,TGTGCCAGCACCCCCCCCAGACAGGGACACGAGCAGTACTTC
TRBJ2-1,.,TRBV4-1,TRBD1,CASSQRPGTGGPSYNEQFF,TGCGCCAGCAGCCAGCGTCCCGGGACAGGGGGCCCCTCCTACAATGAGCAGTTCTTC
TRBJ1-1,.,TRBV7-3,TRBD1,CASSLVPGGAEAFF,TGTGCCAGCAGCTTAGTGCCAGGGGGCGCTGAAGCTTTCTTT
TRBJ2-3,.,TRBV20-1,.,CSASGGNTDTQYF,TGCAGTGCTAGTGGAGGAAACACAGATACGCAGTATTTT
TRBJ2-2,.,TRBV28,.,CASPATTTGELFF,TGTGCCAGCCCCGCGACCACCACCGGGGAGCTGTTTTTT
TRBJ2-7,.,TRBV10-1,.,CASSESSDFQDEQYF,TGCGCCAGCAGTGAGTCATCAGATTTCCAGGACGAGCAGTACTTC
TRBJ2-6,.,TRBV7-3,.,CASSPGHTNVLTF,TGTGCCAGCAGCCCTGGTCATACCAACGTCCTGACTTTC
TRBJ1-5,.,TRBV20-1,TRBD1,CSARQGASNQPQHF,TGCAGTGCTAGACAGGGGGCAAGCAATCAGCCCCAGCATTTT
TRBJ2-3,.,TRBV15,.,CAIGWSSTDTQYF,TGTGCCATAGGGTGGTCTAGCACAGATACGCAGTATTTT
TRBJ1-2,few,TRBV27,TRBD1,CASSYDRGYGYTF,TGTGCCAGCAGCTACGACAGGGGTTACGGCTACACCTTC
TRBJ2-1,many,TRBV7-2,.,CASSRGPNNEQFF,TGTGCCAGCAGCCGTGGACCCAACAATGAGCAGTTCTTC
TRBJ2-1,.,TRBV5-1,.,CASSYGNVGEQFF,TGCGCCAGCAGCTACGGCAACGTGGGGGAGCAGTTCTTC
TRBJ2-1,.,TRBV24-1,.,CATSEWGSYNEQFF,TGTGCCACCAGTGAATGGGGCTCCTACAATGAGCAGTTCTTC
TRBJ2-3,few,TRBV9,.,CASSEQGNTDTQYF,TGTGCCAGCAGCGAACAGGGAAACACAGATACGCAGTATTTT
TRBJ1-1,.,TRBV5-1,.,CASSPEGGAEAFF,TGCGCCAGCAGTCCGGAGGGGGGGGCTGAAGCTTTCTTT
TRBJ1-1,many,TRBV7-2,.,CASSSPSPTVAFF,TGTGCCAGCAGCTCCCCCTCCCCAACTGTGGCTTTCTTT
TRBJ2-2,once,TRBV5-3,.,CARSLAWGQFNTGELFF,TGTGCCAGAAGCTTGGCCTGGGGACAATTTAACACCGGGGAGCTGTTTTTT
TRBJ1-1,once,TRBV12-3/TRBV12-4,.,CASSLGGMTEAFF,TGTGCCAGCAGTTTAGGGGGCATGACTGAAGCTTTCTTT
TRBJ1-3,few,TRBV6-1,.,CAIQTVSGNTIYF,TGTGCCATCCAAACGGTCTCTGGAAACACCATATATTTT
TRBJ2-5,.,TRBV12-3/TRBV12-4,.,CASSFQGPRLQETQYF,TGTGCCAGCAGTTTCCAGGGGCCAAGACTCCAAGAGACCCAGTACTTC
TRBJ1-1,.,TRBV5-1,.,CGSSLEGGTEAFF,TGCGGCAGCAGCTTGGAGGGAGGCACTGAAGCTTTCTTT
TRBJ1-3,many,TRBV5-1,.,CASKETASGNTIYF,TGCGCCAGTAAAGAGACCGCGTCTGGAAACACCATATATTTT
TRBJ1-5,.,TRBV7-2,TRBD1,CASGPDRANQPQHF,TGTGCCAGCGGCCCCGACAGGGCAAATCAGCCCCAGCATTTT
TRBJ1-1,few,TRBV7-9,.,CASSNRGGASLNTEAFF,TGTGCCAGCAGCAATCGCGGGGGCGCGAGTTTAAACACTGAAGCTTTCTTT
TRBJ2-1,.,TRBV18,.,CASSPRGDEYNEQFF,TGTGCCAGCTCACCACGAGGAGACGAGTACAATGAGCAGTTCTTC
TRBJ2-7,.,TRBV7-8,TRBD1,CASRPLSGQGSHEQYF,TGTGCCAGCAGACCACTTTCGGGACAGGGATCCCACGAGCAGTACTTC
TRBJ1-5,.,TRBV7-9,.,CASSNSDTLNQPQHF,TGTGCCAGCAGCAACTCCGACACCCTCAATCAGCCCCAGCATTTT
TRBJ2-1,.,TRBV7-9,.,CASSLEGAGTYNEQFF,TGTGCCAGCAGCTTAGAAGGGGCAGGAACCTACAATGAGCAGTTCTTC